These 19 T cell receptor beta chains share one sample of origin, sequenced in a study of Ad26.COV2.S vaccination and SARS-CoV-2 variants. Some clones are missing from TCRdb's copy, which holds only in-frame ones; the method was immunoSEQ multiplex PCR. The sample lists some 340,000 clones, about 86% seen once, with 1.9% in the top ten. Documented treatment: around 19 received Ad26.COV2.S at low or high dose, single or two shots; about 5 received placebo; per-sample allocation not given. Samples analyzed were those drawn on day 63 after the first vaccine or placebo injection. Sample: peripheral blood, taken in a trial of Ad26.COV2.S vaccine versus placebo. Every receptor here comes from a person aged 18-65 years who received the Ad26.COV2.S COVID-19 vaccine or a placebo.

The chain carries TRBV6-2 or TRBV6-3 and TRBJ1-6; possible D gene TRBD1, 6 bases. This CDR3 region has 15 residues. The V gene lost 6 bases and the J gene lost 7 bases, with 16 bases spanning the gap. Per the germline V gene, CDR1 is MNHEY and CDR2 is SVGEGT. DNA of the CDR3: TGTGCCAGCAGCGAAGAGGGGACAAGCAATTCACCCCTCCACTTT. Translation: CASSEEGTSNSPLHF.

The gene calls are TRBV3-1 (or the pseudogene TRBV3-2) and TRBJ1-6, with 10 bases that match TRBD1. CDR1 and CDR2 from the germline V gene are LGHDT and YNNKEL (reference sequence). The CDR3 sequence is 15 residues long. Trimming removed 6 bases from V and 6 bases from J; junction bases left unmatched: 5. DNA of the CDR3: TGTGCCAGCAGGAGTCGGGACAGGGGTAATTCACCCCTCCACTTT. Encoded protein: CASRSRDRGNSPLHF.

This clone has only a few counts. At one end, the junction sequence differs from germline, possibly due to a read error. The CDR3 coding sequence is TGTGCCAGCAGTTTACTAGGTTCCTCCGACGAGCAGTACTTC. Its translation: CASSLLGSSDEQYF. The chain uses TRBV28 and TRBJ2-7; D is ambiguous. The CDR3 is made up of 14 amino acids. From germline, CDR1 is MDHEN and CDR2 SYDVKM.

This chain joins TRBV30 and TRBJ2-3, with TRBD1 matching over 10 bases. Germline loops: CDR1 GTSNPN, CDR2 SVGIG (reference sequence). V dropped 0 bases and J dropped 9; count of bases not matched to a gene: 6. This CDR3 has 14 amino acids. CDR3 sequence: CAWSVDRGQGTQYF. The DNA of the CDR3 is TGTGCCTGGAGTGTAGACAGGGGGCAGGGGACGCAGTATTTT.

The chain has TRBV7-2 and TRBJ2-7; D not certain. Germline CDR1 reads SGHTA; CDR2 reads FQGNSA. V was cut by 2 bases and J by 2 bases, with 4 bases left in between. The CDR3 covers 12 residues. The CDR3 spells CASSLTAYEQYF. The CDR3 DNA reads as TGTGCCAGCAGCTTAACGGCCTACGAGCAGTACTTC.

CDR3 DNA: TGCGCCAGCAGCTTAAGGACAGTTAACACTGAAGCTTTCTTT. Translation gives CASSLRTVNTEAFF. This chain connects TRBV5-1 to TRBJ1-1; D possibly corresponds to TRBD1 (6 bases). The V end lost 2 bases, the J end lost 2 bases, and 10 bases lay between the germline ends. This CDR3 has 14 residues. Germline V CDR1 and CDR2: SGHRS, YFSETQ.

This clone was seen once. J is TRBJ1-1 and V is TRBV5-1; no clear D gene. CDR1 SGHRS and CDR2 YFSETQ come from the germline V gene. CDR3 size: 14 residues. V gave up 4 bases and J gave up 2 bases, with 12 bases separating them. This CDR3 reads CASSTDRLNTEAFF. The CDR3 DNA sequence: TGCGCCAGCAGCACCGACCGATTAAACACTGAAGCTTTCTTT.

The V call is TRBV6-5, the J call TRBJ2-7; 10 positions match TRBD2. Germline CDR1 MNHEY, CDR2 SVGAGI. The CDR3 runs to 13 residues. Trimming took 6 bases from V and 5 from J; bases not matched to a gene: 4. For the CDR3, the DNA is TGTGCCAGCAGCAGAGCGGGGGGGAACGAGCAGTACTTC. Protein: CASSRAGGNEQYF.

This clone turned up a few times. The chain links TRBV18 to TRBJ2-2; D may match TRBD1 or TRBD2 (6 bases each). V lost 1 base, J lost 3 bases, and 9 bases lay in between. The CDR3 contains 15 residues. CDR1 is KGHSH and CDR2 is LQKENI in the germline V gene. CDR3 in DNA: TGTGCCAGCTCACCACAGGGGGGATACACCGGGGAGCTGTTTTTT. It encodes CASSPQGGYTGELFF.

V and J are TRBV5-1 and TRBJ1-2; 11 nucleotides align to TRBD1. The ends lost 5 bases at V and 2 bases at J; junction bases unmatched: 5. Germline values: CDR1 SGHRS, CDR2 YFSETQ. The CDR3 sequence is 15 residues long. CDR3 residues: CASSGGDRGNYGYTF. The CDR3 DNA is TGCGCCAGCAGTGGTGGGGACAGGGGGAACTATGGCTACACCTTC.

The chain uses TRBV5-1 and TRBJ2-7; 12 bases agree with TRBD1. The CDR3 contains 16 residues. Losses at the gene ends were 4 bases for V and 5 bases for J; bases not matched to a gene: 10. CDR1 SGHRS and CDR2 YFSETQ come from the germline V gene. The CDR3 nucleotides are TGCGCCAGCAGCCTGGGACAGGGGGCGGGCTGGGACGAGCAGTACTTC. Its protein is CASSLGQGAGWDEQYF.

The gene calls are TRBV20-1 and TRBJ1-1; D remains unclear. Germline values: CDR1 DFQATT, CDR2 SNEGSKA (reference sequence). V lost 3 bases and J 3 bases, leaving 14 bases between the germline ends. The CDR3 has 14 residues. The CDR3 is CSASLVRADTEAFF. In nucleotides, the CDR3 is TGCAGTGCTAGTTTGGTCCGAGCAGACACTGAAGCTTTCTTT.

This chain links TRBV3-1 (or the pseudogene TRBV3-2) with TRBJ2-1; 7 nucleotides match TRBD1. This CDR3 is 17 amino acids long. CDR1 LGHDT and CDR2 YNNKEL come from the germline V gene (reference sequence). With 5 bases clipped from V and 0 bases from J, the junction kept 10 bases outside the gene matches. The CDR3 is CASSIDRACGSYNEQFF. The CDR3 bases are TGTGCCAGCAGCATAGACAGGGCATGCGGCTCCTACAATGAGCAGTTCTTC.

The V gene is TRBV10-3, the J gene TRBJ2-7, with unresolved D. V was cut by 8 bases and J by 5 bases, with 13 bases left in between. The CDR3 loop spans 12 amino acids. Germline V gene data show CDR1 as ENHRY and CDR2 as SYGVKD. CDR3 region: CAIGRRGDEQYF. CDR3 bases: TGTGCCATCGGACGCAGAGGAGACGAGCAGTACTTC.

This chain uses TRBV6-1 with TRBJ1-1; D might be TRBD1 (5 bases). CDR1 and CDR2 (germline): MNHNS, SASEGT. Trimming stripped 1 base from V and 1 base from J, with 19 bases between. The CDR3 is 18 amino acids. The chain's CDR3 is CASSEEGDGLSGNTEAFF. The CDR3 bases are TGTGCCAGCAGTGAAGAAGGGGATGGGCTAAGTGGGAACACTGAAGCTTTCTTT.

This chain uses TRBV7-9 with TRBJ1-6; D is uncertain. V was cut by 4 bases and J by 5 bases, with 24 bases left in between. This CDR3 is 19 amino acids long. CDR1 is SEHNR and CDR2 is FQNEAQ in the germline V gene (reference sequence). This chain's CDR3 is CASSSMRAGSRGNNSPLHF. Written as DNA, the CDR3 is TGTGCCAGCAGCTCCATGCGGGCGGGCAGTCGGGGAAATAATTCACCCCTCCACTTT.

The chain recombines TRBV5-5 with TRBJ2-1, with no clear D. Germline V gives CDR1 SGHKS, CDR2 YYEKEE (reference sequence). The V gene lost 0 bases and the J gene lost 7 bases, with 11 bases spanning the gap. This CDR3 spans 14 amino acids. The CDR3 nucleotides are TGTGCCAGCAGCTTGGAGGCCTTCGATAATGAGCAGTTCTTC. It specifies CASSLEAFDNEQFF.

V is TRBV7-2 and J is TRBJ2-1; TRBD1 matches at 12 bases. V trimming: 3 bases; J trimming: 9 bases; junction bases outside the gene matches: 9. The CDR3 contains 16 residues. Germline V gene data show CDR1 as SGHTA and CDR2 as FQGNSA. CDR3 sequence reads: CASSLAGTGGFGEQFF. CDR3 sequence (DNA): TGTGCCAGCAGCTTGGCCGGGACAGGGGGCTTCGGTGAGCAGTTCTTC.

The DNA for the CDR3 is TGTGCCAGCAGCGTAGTGGGCAACTCCTACGAGCAGTACTTC. Protein sequence: CASSVVGNSYEQYF. This chain connects TRBV9 to TRBJ2-7; D uncertain. Germline V gene data show CDR1 as SGDLS and CDR2 as YYNGEE. There are 14 residues in the CDR3. The V and J ends lost 0 bases and 0 bases respectively, with 7 bases between them.